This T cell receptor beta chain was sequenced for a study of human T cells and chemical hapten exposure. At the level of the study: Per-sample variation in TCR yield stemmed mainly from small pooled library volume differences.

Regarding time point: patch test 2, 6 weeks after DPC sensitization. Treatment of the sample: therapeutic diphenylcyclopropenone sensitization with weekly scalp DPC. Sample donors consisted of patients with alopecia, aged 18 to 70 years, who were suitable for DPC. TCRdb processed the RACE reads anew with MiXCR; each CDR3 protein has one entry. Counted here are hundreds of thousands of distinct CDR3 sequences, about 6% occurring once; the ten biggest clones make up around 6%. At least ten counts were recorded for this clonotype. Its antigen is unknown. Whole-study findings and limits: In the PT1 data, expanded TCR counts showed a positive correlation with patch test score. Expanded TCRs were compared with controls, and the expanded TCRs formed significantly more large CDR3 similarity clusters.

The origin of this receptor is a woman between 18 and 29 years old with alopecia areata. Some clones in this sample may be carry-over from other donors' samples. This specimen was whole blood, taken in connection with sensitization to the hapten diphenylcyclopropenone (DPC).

Written as DNA, the CDR3 is TGTGCCAGCAGTTACAGGACAGTGACCACTGAAGCTTTCTTT. Translation gives CASSYRTVTTEAFF. The V gene is TRBV6-2 or TRBV6-3, the J gene TRBJ1-1; weak D call: TRBD1 (6 bases). The germline V gene has CDR1 MNHEY and CDR2 SVGEGT. The V end was cut by 2 bases, the J end by 4 bases, with 11 bases between. This CDR3 spans 14 amino acids.